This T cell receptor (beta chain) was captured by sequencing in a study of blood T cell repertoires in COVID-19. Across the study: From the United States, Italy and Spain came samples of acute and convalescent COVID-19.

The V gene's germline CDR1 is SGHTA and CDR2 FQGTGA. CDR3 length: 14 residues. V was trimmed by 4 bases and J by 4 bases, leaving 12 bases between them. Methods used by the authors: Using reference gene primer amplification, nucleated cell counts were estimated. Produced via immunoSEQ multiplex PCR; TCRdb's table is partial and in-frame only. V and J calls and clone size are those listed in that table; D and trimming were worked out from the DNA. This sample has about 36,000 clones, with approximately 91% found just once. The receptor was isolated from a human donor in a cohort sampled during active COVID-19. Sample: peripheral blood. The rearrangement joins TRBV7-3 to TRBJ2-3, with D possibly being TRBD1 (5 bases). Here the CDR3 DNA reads TGTGCCAGCAGCTCACCAGGGAACCCAGATACGCAGTATTTT. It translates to CASSSPGNPDTQYF.